Presented here are 2 T cell receptor beta chains from one specimen sequenced in a study of shared clonotypes between healthy human individuals. Naivety among CD8 cells was defined by CD45RO negativity and positive CCR7 selection, thereby excluding terminally differentiated effector memory CD45RA+ cells. Profiling relied on immunoSEQ multiplex PCR, and the TCRdb table lists in-frame clones only, not all of them. Of about 2.1 million clones listed, approximately 92% are singletons. Sequencing was performed on naive CD8+ T cells from PBMCs. The receptors shown here come from a man between 18 and 35 years old in good health. Some clones in this sample may be carry-over from other donors' samples.

The chain links TRBV27 to TRBJ2-7; D is perhaps TRBD1 or TRBD2 (6 bases each). The V gene lost 6 bases and the J gene lost 6 bases, with 21 bases spanning the gap. Germline V gene lookup returns CDR1 MNHEY and CDR2 SMNVEV (reference sequence). The CDR3 spans 15 residues. CDR3 nucleotide sequence: TGTGCCAGCAGCACCCTGACAGGAGGGCGCTCCGAGCAGTACTTC. This sequence encodes CASSTLTGGRSEQYF.

The V gene is TRBV4-1, the J gene TRBJ1-1, with D uncertain. The CDR3 is made up of 12 amino acids. Germline-derived CDR1 and CDR2 are MGHRA and YSYEKL. V was clipped by 8 bases and J by 4 bases, with 11 bases between them. The CDR3 DNA reads as TGCGCCAGCTGCTCGGGCGGCACTGAAGCTTTCTTT. As protein: CASCSGGTEAFF.